This TCR beta chain appears in the sequencing data of a study of shared clonotypes between healthy human individuals. Study details: Researchers drew samples from two women and a few men aged 18 to 49. Study-level results: Generation probabilities were higher for clonotypes shared across all four sorted-subset donors than for unshared ones.

The DNA input per sorted-subset replicate PCR was 200 ng, corresponding to tens of thousands of T cell genomes. Using immunoSEQ multiplex PCR, the repertoire was profiled, and TCRdb retains in-frame clones only, with some absent. The sample yields around 2,000,000 clones, 90% to 95% seen once. As concerns this clone: As yet, its antigen is unknown.

The study separated CD4+ cells into CD45RA+ naive and CD45RA-negative memory subsets. V shed 5 bases and J shed 8 bases, with 16 bases lying between them. The germline V gene has CDR1 LNHDA and CDR2 SQIVND (reference sequence). CDR3 length: 15 amino acids. The sequencing sample was made of naive CD4+ T cells sorted from blood. The subset: CD45RA+ positively selected. The V gene is TRBV19, the J gene TRBJ1-6; the D is unclear. The sequence was obtained from a man aged 18 to 29 in good health. For the CDR3, the DNA is TGTGCCAGTAGTCCCCTGCGAGGGCGCGATTCACCCCTCCACTTT. Amino acid sequence: CASSPLRGRDSPLHF. The entire variable domain, with the rest obtained from reference TRBV19 and TRBJ1-6, is as follows: DGGITQSPKYLFRKEGQNVTLSCEQNLNHDAMYWYRQDPGQGLRLIYYSQIVNDFQKGDIAEGYSVSREKKESFPLTVTSAQKNPTAFYLCASSPLRGRDSPLHFGNGTRLTVT.